This T cell receptor (beta chain) appears in the sequencing data of a study of shared clonotypes between healthy human individuals. CD45RO-negative CD8 cells positively selected for CCR7 made up the naive population, which excluded terminally differentiated effector memory CD45RA+ cells. All the donors were Caucasian adults who lived in Nashville, Tennessee. The repertoire was sequenced with immunoSEQ multiplex PCR; TCRdb's copy has only in-frame clones and lacks some. Of a few million clones in the sample, over 85% were seen once. This CDR3 contains 18 residues. Germline trimming cut 3 bases from V and 5 bases from J; bases unmatched to any gene: 16. Germline loops: CDR1 SGHRS, CDR2 YFSETQ.

The clonotype originates from a man aged 18 to 29 in good health. Some clones in this sample may be carry-over from other donors' samples. The rearrangement uses TRBV5-1 and TRBJ2-2; the match to TRBD1 covers 7 bases. What was sequenced was naive CD8+ T cells from PBMCs. CDR3 sequence (DNA): TGCGCCAGCAGCTGGGGTCCCGGGACAGTCTTGGTAACCGGGGAGCTGTTTTTT. Protein: CASSWGPGTVLVTGELFF.